Below, 20 T cell receptor beta chains from the same sample are listed, as sequenced in a study of tumor-infiltrating lymphocytes in primary liver carcinoma. Making TCR beta cDNA involved roughly 0.55 ug total RNA and a constant-region primer. Three nested multiplex PCR rounds, a slightly modified ARM-PCR method, built the TCR beta libraries. The first two PCR rounds used TRBV1-TRBV30 forward primers with a C-beta reverse primer, about 10 cycles each. MiXCR, run by TCRdb on the multiplex PCR reads, gives a single entry per CDR3 protein. Among just under 95,000 distinct CDR3 sequences listed, about 70% were seen once. Unsorted bulk tissue of roughly 20-31 mg yielded co-extracted RNA and DNA. Material for sequencing was tumor-adjacent normal liver tissue. The receptors here all came from a man in his forties or fifties with primary liver carcinoma and hepatitis B virus infection.

A word on this clonotype: This CDR3 fails to terminate in the conserved phenylalanine or tryptophan, so it likely reflects a read error. The DNA is left out, because the CDR3 cannot be placed on it with certainty; the CDR3 is given as TCRdb lists it. The chain has TRBV11-3 and TRBJ2-5; TRBD1 is taken as the D call from the table, unchecked against the DNA. CDR1 and CDR2 (germline): SGHNT, YENEEA. The CDR3 spans 14 amino acids, including both terminal residues. The CDR3 reads CASSPGTAHGTQYL.

With respect to this clonotype: No conserved phenylalanine or tryptophan ends this CDR3, so it is likely a read error. The CDR3 sequence is CASTRAGVAYEQYS. The CDR3 DNA sequence: TGTGCCAGCACCCGAGCGGGAGTGGCCTACGAGCAGTACTCC. The chain couples TRBV11-2 to TRBJ2-7; 8 nucleotides agree with TRBD2. CDR1 and CDR2 (germline): SGHAT, FQNNGV. V gave up 7 bases and J gave up 2 bases; unmatched junction bases: 7. CDR3 length equals 14 residues.

The chain has TRBV6-1 and TRBJ2-7; 8 positions agree with TRBD2. V lost 8 bases, J lost 5 bases, and 11 bases stayed unmatched. The V gene's germline CDR1 is MNHNS and CDR2 SASEGT. The CDR3 has 14 residues. For the CDR3, the DNA is TGTGCCAGCGATAGCGGGGTATTATCCCACGAGCAGTACTTC. Translated: CASDSGVLSHEQYF.

The rearrangement uses TRBV28 and TRBJ2-1; 8 bases map to TRBD2. Trimming took 4 bases from V and 1 from J; bases not matched to a gene: 12. Germline V gene sequence: CDR1 MDHEN, CDR2 SYDVKM. The CDR3 has 18 residues. The CDR3 loop is CASSSGTRGSASYNEQFF. CDR3 in DNA: TGTGCCAGCAGTTCGGGGACTAGAGGGAGCGCTTCCTACAATGAGCAGTTCTTC.

A word on this clonotype: Compared with germline, one end of the junction differs, possibly owing to a read error. The genes are TRBV11-2 and TRBJ1-2; possible D gene TRBD1, 5 bases. CDR1 is SGHAT, CDR2 FQNNGV, per germline. The CDR3 sequence is 16 residues long. As DNA, the CDR3 is TGTACCAGCAGCTTAGGTGGTACAGGTACCCTCTATGTCTACACCTTC. This gives the protein CTSSLGGTGTLYVYTF.

This sequence joins TRBV18 and TRBJ2-3; D not certain. Trimming pared 0 bases from V and 2 bases from J, leaving 3 bases between. The germline CDR1 and CDR2 sequences are KGHSH and LQKENI. CDR3 size: 13 residues. Here the CDR3 reads CASSPPTTDTQYF. Here the CDR3 DNA reads TGTGCCAGCTCACCACCAACCACAGATACGCAGTATTTT.

This clonotype was found many times. V usage is TRBV14 and J usage is TRBJ2-5; 8 bases match TRBD1. V shed 0 bases, J shed 3 bases, and the junction held 0 bases outside the gene matches. CDR3 length equals 14 residues. From germline, CDR1 is SGHDN and CDR2 FVKESK. CDR3 loop: CASSQEDREETQYF. The CDR3 region has the DNA TGTGCCAGCAGCCAAGAGGACAGGGAAGAGACCCAGTACTTC.

This clonotype was picked up many times. The rearrangement joins TRBV6-1 to TRBJ2-2; 9 positions match TRBD1. In germline, CDR1 is MNHNS, CDR2 SASEGT. Trimming took 4 bases from V and 7 from J; bases not matched to a gene: 10. The CDR3 sequence is 16 residues long. The CDR3 spells CASSGRDRGFGGELFF. CDR3 nucleotide sequence: TGTGCCAGCAGTGGCCGTGACAGGGGGTTCGGCGGGGAGCTGTTTTTT.

Remarks on this clonotype: The junction departs from germline at one end; a sequencing error may be responsible. The chain joins TRBV12-3 or TRBV12-4 to TRBJ2-7; D uncertain. This CDR3 spans 14 amino acids. The CDR3 region has the DNA TGTGCCAGCAGTTTAGACCATAGCTCCTATGAGCAGTACTTC. Encoded protein: CASSLDHSSYEQYF.

The table lists this clonotype with many counts. The rearrangement links TRBV5-6 to TRBJ2-3; D ambiguous. This CDR3 comprises 13 residues. Germline CDR1 is SGHDT and CDR2 is YYEEEE. Deletions cut 0 bases from V and 6 bases from J, with 8 bases between. DNA of the CDR3: TGTGCCAGCAGCTTGGGCAGATTGGATACGCAGTATTTT. It codes for CASSLGRLDTQYF.

Concerning this clonotype itself: The CDR3 does not end in the conserved phenylalanine or tryptophan, so this is likely a read error. The chain couples TRBV29-1 to TRBJ2-3; 10 nucleotides agree with TRBD1. There are 16 residues in the CDR3. CDR1 and CDR2 from the germline V gene are SQVTM and ANQGSEA. In DNA form, the CDR3 reads TGCAGTGTTGAACTCCGGGACAGGGGAGTTGCAGATACGCAGTATTAT. Its translation is CSVELRDRGVADTQYY.

About this clonotype: The junction does not match germline at one end; this may be a read error. This chain links TRBV11-2 with TRBJ2-7, with TRBD2 as a possible D gene (6 bases). Per the germline V gene, CDR1 is SGHAT and CDR2 is FQNNGV. CDR3 size: 15 residues. DNA for the CDR3: TGTGCCGGCAGTCTCGGCGGGACTCTACCCTACGAGCAGCACTTC. This codes for CAGSLGGTLPYEQHF.

V usage is TRBV25-1 and J usage is TRBJ1-4; D is possibly TRBD1 (5 bases). Trimming removed 5 bases from V and 6 bases from J, with 16 bases in between. The CDR3 is made up of 15 amino acids. CDR1 and CDR2 from the germline V gene are MGHDK and SYGVNS. CDR3 sequence reads: CASSPGHGGYEKLFF. As DNA, the CDR3 is TGTGCCAGCAGTCCGGGGCATGGTGGATATGAAAAACTGTTTTTT.

The rearrangement joins TRBV30 to TRBJ1-4, with 9 nucleotides matching TRBD1. CDR1 and CDR2 (germline): GTSNPN, SVGIG (reference sequence). The CDR3 runs 15 residues. V was clipped by 7 bases and J by 3 bases; unmatched bases: 9. The CDR3 nucleotides read TGTGCCTACCAGACAGGGGGAGCGGCTAATGAAAAACTGTTTTTT. This encodes CAYQTGGAANEKLFF. The complete variable domain, with remaining parts taken from reference TRBV30 and TRBJ1-4, reads SQTIHQWPATLVQPVGSPLSLECTVEGTSNPNLYWYRQAAGRGLQLLFYSVGIGQISSEVPQNLSASRPQDRQFILSSKKLLLSDSGFYLCAYQTGGAANEKLFFGSGTQLSVL.

In the case of this clonotype: A much larger clone differs from this one at a single base, so this may be a read error. The chain employs TRBV4-1 and TRBJ2-3, with D possibly being TRBD2 (5 bases). Germline-derived CDR1 and CDR2 are MGHRA and YSYEKL. CDR3 size: 14 residues. The V end was cut by 4 bases, the J end by 8 bases, with 16 bases between. CDR3 DNA: TGCGCCAGCAGCCTCCAGAGGGCAGAAGGTACGCAGTATTTT. Its translation is CASSLQRAEGTQYF.

Concerning this clonotype: One end of the junction does not line up with germline, which may come from a read error. The rearrangement uses TRBV6-1 and TRBJ1-5; D gene uncertain. Germline-derived CDR1 and CDR2 are MNHNS and SASEGT. The length of the CDR3 is 16 residues. CDR3 DNA: TGTGCCAGCAATGAACTGGGCAGGTATAGCAATCAGCCCCAGCATTTT. Amino acid sequence: CASNELGRYSNQPQHF.

V is TRBV7-3 and J is TRBJ2-7, with TRBD2 matching 8 bases. CDR3 size: 14 residues. The V gene end was trimmed by 6 bases and the J gene end by 0 bases; junction bases not matched to a gene: 4. Germline CDR1 and CDR2: SGHTA and FQGTGA. The CDR3 DNA sequence: TGTGCCAGCAGACCGAGCGGGAGCTCCTACGAGCAGTACTTC. Amino acid sequence: CASRPSGSSYEQYF.

This clonotype was detected ten times or more. The genes are TRBV29-1 and TRBJ2-5; D perhaps matches TRBD2 (6 bases). Germline-derived CDR1 and CDR2 are SQVTM and ANQGSEA. The V gene lost 4 bases and the J gene lost 5 bases, with 17 bases spanning the gap. The CDR3 is 14 amino acids. DNA for the CDR3: TGCAGCGTTGGAGGCGATAGCGGCCCCGAGACCCAGTACTTC. This translates into CSVGGDSGPETQYF.

This clonotype was recorded once. This sequence joins TRBV10-2 and TRBJ2-5, with 9 bases that match TRBD2. Germline V gene lookup returns CDR1 WSHSY and CDR2 SAAADI. After removal of 8 bases from V and 5 bases from J, the junction contained 15 bases not matched to a gene. The CDR3 runs to 16 residues. This CDR3 is CASCGNVGLAGETQYF. DNA of the CDR3: TGCGCCAGCTGTGGGAACGTGGGACTAGCAGGGGAGACCCAGTACTTC.

This clonotype was found a few times. Being one base from a much bigger clone, this may be a read error. The chain employs TRBV10-3 and TRBJ2-3, with D perhaps TRBD1 or TRBD2 (5 bases each). Deletions cut 4 bases from V and 2 bases from J, with 13 bases between. The CDR3 is 15 residues long. Per the germline V gene, CDR1 is ENHRY and CDR2 is SYGVKD. The CDR3 region is CAISVGGANTDTQYF. The CDR3 coding sequence is TGTGCCATCAGTGTTGGGGGTGCTAACACAGATACGCAGTATTTT.